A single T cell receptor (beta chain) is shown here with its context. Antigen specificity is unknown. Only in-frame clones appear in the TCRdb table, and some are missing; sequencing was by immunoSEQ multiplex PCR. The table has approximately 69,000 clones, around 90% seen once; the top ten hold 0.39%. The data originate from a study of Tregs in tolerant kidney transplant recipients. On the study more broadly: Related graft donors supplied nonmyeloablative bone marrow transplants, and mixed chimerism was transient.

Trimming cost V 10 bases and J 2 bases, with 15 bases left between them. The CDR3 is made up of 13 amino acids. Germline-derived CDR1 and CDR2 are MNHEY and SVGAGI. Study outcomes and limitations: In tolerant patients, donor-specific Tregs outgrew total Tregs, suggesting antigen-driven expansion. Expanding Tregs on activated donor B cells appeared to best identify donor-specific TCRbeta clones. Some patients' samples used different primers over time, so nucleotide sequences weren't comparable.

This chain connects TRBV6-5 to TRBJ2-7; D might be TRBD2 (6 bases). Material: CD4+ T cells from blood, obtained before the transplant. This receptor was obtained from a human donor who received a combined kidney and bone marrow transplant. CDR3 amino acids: CATTRGSAYEQYF. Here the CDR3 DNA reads TGTGCCACCACCCGGGGGTCAGCCTACGAGCAGTACTTC.